These 25 T cell receptor beta chains share one sample of origin, sequenced in a study of blood T cell repertoires in COVID-19. The table came from immunoSEQ multiplex PCR; TCRdb's copy has only in-frame clones and leaves some out. In the table there are tens of thousands of clones, approximately 86% of which are singletons. Sequences were obtained from peripheral blood. The receptors were gathered from an elderly man with active COVID-19.

V and J are TRBV19 and TRBJ2-2; possible D gene TRBD1, 6 bases. The CDR3 sequence is 17 residues long. V was pared by 5 bases and J by 0 bases, with 16 bases between. Germline V gene lookup returns CDR1 LNHDA and CDR2 SQIVND (reference sequence). The CDR3 loop reads CASSDNLDSSNTGELFF. The DNA for the CDR3 is TGTGCCAGTAGTGATAATCTGGACAGCTCGAACACCGGGGAGCTGTTTTTT.

This clone occurred once. The chain combines TRBV11-2 with TRBJ1-4, with 7 bases fitting TRBD1. Germline CDR1 and CDR2: SGHAT and FQNNGV. The junction had 11 bases not matched to a gene; V was cut back by 2 bases and J by 5 bases. There are 17 residues in the CDR3. The CDR3 DNA sequence: TGTGCCAGCAGCTTATCCCGACAGGGTTCGTTAAATGAAAAACTGTTTTTT. This encodes CASSLSRQGSLNEKLFF. Complete variable domain (other parts from reference TRBV11-2 and TRBJ1-4): EAGVAQSPRYKIIEKRQSVAFWCNPISGHATLYWYQQILGQGPKLLIQFQNNGVVDDSQLPKDRFSAERLKGVDSTLKIQPAKLEDSAVYLCASSLSRQGSLNEKLFFGSGTQLSVL.

The chain carries TRBV7-2 and TRBJ2-1, with 8 bases aligning to TRBD2. V lost 0 bases to trimming and J lost 7 bases; unmatched junction nucleotides: 8. Germline assignment: CDR1 SGHTA and CDR2 FQGNSA. This CDR3 has 16 amino acids. For the CDR3, the DNA is TGTGCCAGCAGCTTAGCCAGCGGGAGAAGCCGAAATGAGCAGTTCTTC. Translating gives CASSLASGRSRNEQFF.

The V call is TRBV7-3, the J call TRBJ2-7; 10 bases fit TRBD1. Unmatched junction bases numbered 5, after V lost 4 bases and J lost 2 bases. The CDR3 runs to 15 residues. Germline CDR1 is SGHTA and CDR2 is FQGTGA. This CDR3 is CASSSFDRGPYEQYF. DNA of the CDR3: TGTGCCAGCAGCTCCTTCGACAGGGGGCCCTACGAGCAGTACTTC.

This rearrangement joins TRBV6-5 to TRBJ2-7; 8 bases agree with TRBD1. V lost 5 bases, J lost 4 bases, and 7 bases stayed unmatched. Germline assignment: CDR1 MNHEY and CDR2 SVGAGI. The CDR3 contains 14 residues. The CDR3 sequence is CASSPRQGRYEQYF. The DNA for the CDR3 is TGTGCCAGCAGTCCGAGACAGGGGAGATACGAGCAGTACTTC.

This chain uses TRBV6-5 with TRBJ2-7; perhaps TRBD1 as D (6 bases). The V gene lost 8 bases and the J gene lost 2 bases, with 19 bases spanning the gap. CDR1 is MNHEY, CDR2 SVGAGI, per germline. CDR3 length: 15 residues. The CDR3 region is CASQRGGRTPYEQYF. As DNA, the CDR3 is TGTGCCAGCCAACGAGGGGGACGGACCCCCTACGAGCAGTACTTC.

This chain links TRBV28 with TRBJ1-1; 7 positions agree with TRBD1. The V gene end was trimmed by 5 bases and the J gene end by 3 bases; junction bases not matched to a gene: 9. The germline V gene has CDR1 MDHEN and CDR2 SYDVKM. This CDR3 comprises 15 residues. The CDR3, as DNA: TGTGCCAGCAGTACCCGACAGGGACCCGACACTGAAGCTTTCTTT. It yields the protein CASSTRQGPDTEAFF. The full variable domain, with the rest looked up from reference TRBV28 and TRBJ1-1, is DVKVTQSSRYLVKRTGEKVFLECVQDMDHENMFWYRQDPGLGLRLIYFSYDVKMKEKGDIPEGYSVSREKKERFSLILESASTNQTSMYLCASSTRQGPDTEAFFGQGTRLTVV.

This clone was observed a handful of times. V gene TRBV19 combines with J gene TRBJ2-1; a weak D match, TRBD2 (5 bases). Trimming cost V 3 bases and J 1 base, with 7 bases left between them. CDR3 length: 14 amino acids. Germline V CDR1 and CDR2: LNHDA, SQIVND (reference sequence). As DNA, the CDR3 is TGTGCCAGTAGTATCGGACTTTCCTACAATGAGCAGTTCTTC. Protein product: CASSIGLSYNEQFF.

This sequence joins TRBV11-2 and TRBJ1-1; 8 bases fit TRBD1. This CDR3 comprises 13 residues. After removal of 4 bases from V and 8 bases from J, the junction contained 6 bases not matched to a gene. Germline V CDR1 and CDR2: SGHAT, FQNNGV. The CDR3 sequence is CASSYHRGSEAFF. Written as DNA, the CDR3 is TGTGCCAGCAGCTACCACAGGGGGTCGGAAGCTTTCTTT.

The chain carries TRBV3-1 (or the pseudogene TRBV3-2) and TRBJ1-1; D is possibly TRBD1 (5 bases). The CDR3 extends over 13 amino acids. V was pared by 4 bases and J by 1 base, with 7 bases between. Germline V gives CDR1 LGHDT, CDR2 YNNKEL (reference sequence). CDR3 sequence: CASSRGGNTEAFF. In DNA form, the CDR3 reads TGTGCCAGCAGCCGGGGGGGGAACACTGAAGCTTTCTTT.

CDR3 sequence: CASSYRNRELYGYTF. The CDR3 region has the DNA TGTGCCAGCAGTTACCGTAACCGCGAACTCTATGGCTACACCTTC. J is TRBJ1-2 and V is TRBV6-2 or TRBV6-3; D is unresolved. Trimming took 2 bases from V and 4 from J, leaving 14 bases between them. Germline loops: CDR1 MNHEY, CDR2 SVGEGT. This CDR3 is built from 15 residues.

J is TRBJ2-2 and V is TRBV6-5; 7 bases match TRBD1. This CDR3 is 14 amino acids long. Germline trimming cut 8 bases from V and 1 base from J; bases unmatched to any gene: 4. Germline CDR1 is MNHEY and CDR2 is SVGAGI. The CDR3, as DNA: TGTGCCAGCTATCGACAGGGGAACACCGGGGAGCTGTTTTTT. The encoded protein is CASYRQGNTGELFF.

This chain connects TRBV15 to TRBJ2-1; 7 nucleotides align to TRBD1. In germline, CDR1 is LNHNV, CDR2 YYDKDF (reference sequence). V shed 3 bases and J 5 bases; nucleotides not matched to a gene: 4. This CDR3 comprises 14 residues. The CDR3 loop is CATSRPQGDNEQFF. The DNA for the CDR3 is TGTGCCACCAGCAGGCCTCAGGGGGACAATGAGCAGTTCTTC.

A single count supports this clone. The genes are TRBV9 and TRBJ2-7; a possible D gene is TRBD1 (6 bases). CDR1 and CDR2 from the germline V gene are SGDLS and YYNGEE. V lost 0 bases to trimming and J lost 0 bases, with 16 bases between them. The length of the CDR3 is 17 residues. CDR3 DNA sequence: TGTGCCAGCAGCGTAGCCCCATCATTAGGGGGCTCCTACGAGCAGTACTTC. It yields the protein CASSVAPSLGGSYEQYF.

The genes are TRBV6-1 and TRBJ2-1; no clear D gene. CDR3 length: 16 residues. Trimming stripped 1 base from V and 3 bases from J, with 13 bases between. CDR1 is MNHNS and CDR2 is SASEGT in the germline V gene. CDR3 in amino acids: CASSEEAGKVYNEQFF. The CDR3, as DNA: TGTGCCAGCAGTGAAGAGGCAGGAAAAGTCTACAATGAGCAGTTCTTC.

This clone came up a few times. The chain joins TRBV9 to TRBJ2-3, with a possible D match to TRBD2 (7 bases). Germline-derived CDR1 and CDR2 are SGDLS and YYNGEE. The CDR3 totals 15 residues. Between the trimmed V and J ends, which lost 5 bases and 2 bases, there was a span of 15 bases. CDR3 DNA: TGTGCCAGCAGTGCCTGGGGGGGCGACACAGATACGCAGTATTTT. It translates to CASSAWGGDTDTQYF.

The genes are TRBV14 and TRBJ1-1, with a tentative D call TRBD1 (5 bases). Looked up from germline, CDR1 is SGHDN and CDR2 is FVKESK. The CDR3 contains 14 residues. The germline V and J ends were trimmed by 1 base and 6 bases, with 12 bases remaining between them. The CDR3 region is CASSQAEGRAEAFF. The CDR3 DNA reads as TGTGCCAGCAGCCAAGCGGAGGGGAGGGCTGAAGCTTTCTTT.

This clone was detected only a few times. The chain has TRBV7-7 and TRBJ2-2, with D possibly TRBD1 on 5 matching bases. Germline V CDR1 and CDR2: SSHAT, FNYEAQ (reference sequence). Trimming pared 5 bases from V and 4 bases from J, leaving 14 bases between. CDR3 size: 15 residues. CDR3 amino acids: CASSLDGHSTGELFF. DNA of the CDR3: TGTGCCAGCAGCCTAGACGGACACTCCACCGGGGAGCTGTTTTTT.

The V and J genes are TRBV4-3 and TRBJ2-7; 8 bases map to TRBD1. V lost 4 bases, J lost 7 bases, and 6 bases stayed unmatched. The CDR3 runs 13 residues. CDR1 and CDR2 from the germline V gene are LGHNA and YSLEER. CDR3 in DNA: TGCGCCAGCAGCCTTGACAGGGGTCGGGAGCAGTACTTC. This gives the protein CASSLDRGREQYF.

This chain uses TRBV5-6 with TRBJ2-1; tentative D call: TRBD2 (7 bases). The ends were cut back, 3 bases at V and 6 bases at J, with 25 bases in the middle. This CDR3 region has 18 residues. Germline V gene sequence: CDR1 SGHDT, CDR2 YYEEEE. The CDR3 DNA follows: TGTGCCAGCAGCTCGTTTGTTGGGGGGGCTCCTTTAGGCAATGAGCAGTTCTTC. Its protein is CASSSFVGGAPLGNEQFF.

In this sample, this clone turned up a few times. The genes are TRBV6-2 or TRBV6-3 and TRBJ2-6, with D possibly TRBD1 on 6 matching bases. CDR1 is MNHEY and CDR2 is SVGEGT in the germline V gene. V was pared by 3 bases and J by 0 bases, with 12 bases between. The CDR3 consists of 17 residues. The CDR3 coding sequence is TGTGCCAGCAGTTATACTACAGGGACCTCTGGGGCCAACGTCCTGACTTTC. Protein sequence: CASSYTTGTSGANVLTF.

The rearrangement joins TRBV7-9 to TRBJ2-5, with 9 bases aligning to TRBD2. The junction had 3 bases not matched to a gene; V was cut back by 4 bases and J by 3 bases. The CDR3 has 14 amino acids. The germline CDR1 and CDR2 sequences are SEHNR and FQNEAQ (reference sequence). DNA for the CDR3: TGTGCCAGCAGCTCGATAGCGGGAGAAGAGACCCAGTACTTC. It is translated as CASSSIAGEETQYF.

The rearrangement links TRBV28 to TRBJ2-7; D is possibly TRBD2 (5 bases). Germline lookup yields CDR1 MDHEN and CDR2 SYDVKM. The CDR3 extends over 14 amino acids. Trimming cost V 6 bases and J 2 bases, with 14 bases left between them. DNA for the CDR3: TGTGCCAGCAGACGACCCAGCGGCGCCTACGAGCAGTACTTC. Its protein is CASRRPSGAYEQYF.

V gene TRBV7-8 combines with J gene TRBJ1-2; 12 bases are shared with TRBD1. The CDR3 loop spans 14 amino acids. V gave up 5 bases and J gave up 8 bases; unmatched junction bases: 6. CDR1 is SGHVS and CDR2 is FQNEAQ in the germline V gene. This chain's CDR3 is CASSVGQGAEGYTF. For the CDR3, the DNA is TGTGCCAGCAGCGTGGGACAGGGGGCTGAGGGCTACACCTTC.

The chain recombines TRBV27 with TRBJ1-3; no definite D call. The V and J ends lost 0 bases and 0 bases respectively, with 12 bases between them. The germline V gene encodes CDR1 MNHEY and CDR2 SMNVEV (reference sequence). This CDR3 has 17 amino acids. The CDR3 coding sequence is TGTGCCAGCAGTTTATCCGGCAGGCCAACCTCTGGAAACACCATATATTTT. Amino acid sequence: CASSLSGRPTSGNTIYF.